A single sample gave rise to the 14 T cell receptor beta chains below, sequenced in a study of cytomegalovirus exposure and HLA in healthy donors listed by TCRdb under 2017. The library relied on the immunoSEQ multiplex PCR assay. For the multiplex PCR, a mixture combining 60 forward primers for TCR Vbeta segments and 13 reverse primers for TCR Jbeta segments was used. TCRdb's version of the immuneACCESS table is confined to in-frame rearrangements and falls short of the full clone set. An unresolved V gene accounts for under half of the shortfall where checked; the remainder is of unknown origin. Within this sample are approximately 150,000 clones, with 80% to 85% of them counted one time only. Approximately 0.98% of the sample rests with the top ten. The sequenced sample consisted of PBMCs. These TCRs come from a man aged 25-45 years in good health and CMV-seronegative.

This clone has only a few counts. This chain connects TRBV2 to TRBJ1-2, with a weak D call TRBD1 (5 bases). This CDR3 is 15 amino acids long. Trimming took 4 bases from V and 0 from J, leaving 12 bases between them. The V gene's germline CDR1 is SNHLY and CDR2 FYNNEI. The CDR3 here is CASSVGQGTNYGYTF. CDR3 nucleotides: TGTGCCAGCAGTGTTGGGCAGGGCACTAACTATGGCTACACCTTC.

The chain employs TRBV7-9 and TRBJ2-2, with 9 bases aligning to TRBD1. Looked up from germline, CDR1 is SEHNR and CDR2 is FQNEAQ (reference sequence). CDR3 length equals 15 residues. V dropped 3 bases and J dropped 5; count of bases not matched to a gene: 4. The CDR3 spells CASSLGQGSTGELFF. CDR3 nucleotide sequence: TGTGCCAGCAGCTTGGGACAGGGTAGTACCGGGGAGCTGTTTTTT.

This clone came up once. The chain carries TRBV7-9 and TRBJ2-7, with 10 bases aligning to TRBD1. From germline, CDR1 is SEHNR and CDR2 FQNEAQ (reference sequence). This CDR3 has 13 amino acids. V gave up 5 bases and J gave up 6 bases; unmatched junction bases: 4. Here the CDR3 reads CASSDRGPLEQYF. DNA for the CDR3: TGTGCCAGCAGCGACAGGGGGCCCCTCGAGCAGTACTTC.

The V call is TRBV18, the J call TRBJ1-6, with 7 bases lining up with TRBD1. CDR3 length: 16 amino acids. The trim removed 2 bases at V and 7 bases at J, leaving 8 bases unmatched. Germline values: CDR1 KGHSH, CDR2 LQKENI. The CDR3 DNA sequence: TGTGCCAGCTCACCAGGGGCAGGGGGGCACAATTCACCCCTCCACTTT. Amino acid sequence: CASSPGAGGHNSPLHF.

V gene TRBV2 combines with J gene TRBJ2-7; D ambiguous. CDR3 size: 11 residues. In germline, CDR1 is SNHLY, CDR2 FYNNEI. Trimming took off 5 bases at V and 4 bases at J, with 6 bases between the two ends. DNA for the CDR3: TGTGCCAGCAGTTGGGCTTACGAGCAGTACTTC. It translates to CASSWAYEQYF.

The gene calls are TRBV7-9 and TRBJ2-5, with TRBD2 identical over 9 bases. The better agreement between TRBJ2-7 and the DNA end casts doubt on the J call. The CDR3 is made up of 15 amino acids. Looked up from germline, CDR1 is SEHNR and CDR2 is FQNEAQ (reference sequence). In DNA form, the CDR3 reads TGTGCCAGCAGCTTAGTAGCGGGAGCGTCCTACGAGCAGTACTTC. This translates into CASSLVAGASYEQYF.

Of note for this clone: One end of the junction varies from germline; a read error may be responsible. The chain carries TRBV7-9 and TRBJ1-1; D uncertain. The length of the CDR3 is 12 residues. Germline V gene sequence: CDR1 SEHNR, CDR2 FQNEAQ (reference sequence). CDR3 DNA sequence: TGTTCCAGCAGCTTGGAGGACGCTCGGGCTTTCTTT. This sequence encodes CSSSLEDARAFF.

The chain has TRBV7-3 and TRBJ2-7, with a weak D call TRBD2 (5 bases). This CDR3 comprises 14 residues. Germline CDR1 SGHTA, CDR2 FQGTGA. Trimming shortened V by 5 bases and J by 4 bases, and 15 bases separated the two germline ends. In DNA form, the CDR3 reads TGTGCCAGCAGCCCAGCGGTGCCGTCATACGAGCAGTACTTC. This gives the protein CASSPAVPSYEQYF.

The genes are TRBV28 and TRBJ1-2; 7 bases match TRBD1. Looked up from germline, CDR1 is MDHEN and CDR2 is SYDVKM. This CDR3 spans 13 amino acids. After removal of 6 bases from V and 5 bases from J, the junction contained 6 bases not matched to a gene. CDR3 DNA: TGTGCCAGCAGACAGGGGCTTCCTTATGGCTACACCTTC. Protein: CASRQGLPYGYTF.

V usage is TRBV5-6 and J usage is TRBJ2-1; tentative D call: TRBD2 (5 bases). Germline values: CDR1 SGHDT, CDR2 YYEEEE. With 7 bases removed from V and 12 bases from J, the gap between germline ends came to 14 bases. CDR3 length: 11 amino acids. Here the CDR3 reads CASGLNRGQFF. The CDR3 DNA reads as TGTGCCAGCGGCCTCAATCGGGGGCAGTTCTTC.

This clone was counted between two and nine times. As DNA, the CDR3 is TGTGCCAGCAGTACCACAAACTCCTACGAGCAGTACTTC. Amino acid sequence: CASSTTNSYEQYF. J is TRBJ2-7 and V is TRBV28; D is uncertain. Germline-derived CDR1 and CDR2 are MDHEN and SYDVKM. The CDR3 consists of 13 residues. With 5 bases removed from V and 0 bases from J, the gap between germline ends came to 8 bases.

This clone is a singleton in its sample. The CDR3, as DNA: TGTGCCAGCAGCCCCCCTTGGGGTGACCGCGGGGGACTATACAATGAGCAGTTCTTC. It translates to CASSPPWGDRGGLYNEQFF. The chain links TRBV5-4 to TRBJ2-1; 7 bases map to TRBD2. The CDR3 runs to 19 residues. V trimming: 4 bases; J trimming: 4 bases; junction bases outside the gene matches: 20. Germline CDR1 is SGHNT and CDR2 is YYREEE (reference sequence). Full variable domain (rest looked up from reference TRBV5-4 and TRBJ2-1): ETGVTQSPTHLIKTRGQQVTLRCSSQSGHNTVSWYQQALGQGPQFIFQYYREEENGRGNFPPRFSGLQFPNYSSELNVNALELDDSALYLCASSPPWGDRGGLYNEQFFGPGTRLTVL.

The DNA of the CDR3 is TGTGCCAGCAGCCAAGAAGGGAGCGGGGGGGTCAAAGAGACCCAGTACTTC. Amino acids: CASSQEGSGGVKETQYF. V is TRBV4-2 and J is TRBJ2-5; 10 bases align to TRBD2. This CDR3 spans 17 amino acids. With V trimmed by 0 bases and J by 3 bases, 7 bases remained unmatched. Germline V CDR1 and CDR2: LGHNA, YNFKEQ.

This chain links TRBV7-9 with TRBJ2-1; D gene unclear. V lost 5 bases, J lost 5 bases, and 10 bases lay in between. The germline V gene encodes CDR1 SEHNR and CDR2 FQNEAQ (reference sequence). This CDR3 is 13 amino acids long. Here the CDR3 DNA reads TGTGCCAGCAGCCCCCGCGTAAACAATGAGCAGTTCTTC. It yields the protein CASSPRVNNEQFF.